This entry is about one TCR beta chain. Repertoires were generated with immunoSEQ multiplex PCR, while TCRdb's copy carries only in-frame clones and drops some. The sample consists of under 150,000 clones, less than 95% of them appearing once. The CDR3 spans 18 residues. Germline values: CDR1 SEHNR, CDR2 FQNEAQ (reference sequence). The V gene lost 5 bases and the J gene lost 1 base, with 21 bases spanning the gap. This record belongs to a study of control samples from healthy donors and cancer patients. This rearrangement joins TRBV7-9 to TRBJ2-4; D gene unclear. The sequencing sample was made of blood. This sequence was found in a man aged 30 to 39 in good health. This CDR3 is CASSRTAGGRLAKNIQYF. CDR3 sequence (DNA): TGTGCCAGCAGCCGAACGGCCGGTGGACGTCTGGCCAAAAACATTCAGTACTTC.